A selection of T cell receptor beta chains follows, all from one sample in a study of glioma-infiltrating T cells. In TCRdb, the multiplex PCR reads were re-called with MiXCR into one record per CDR3 protein. This sample yields about 140,000 distinct CDR3 sequences, of which 39% are seen a single time; around 20% belongs to the top ten. The sample taken for sequencing was glioma tissue, nonneoplastic brain tissue, or PBMCs (not recorded which). The receptor set was obtained from a human donor with low-grade glioma or glioblastoma, undergoing nonglioma brain surgery, or in good health (not recorded which). CDR3s leave out the opening cysteine and the closing phenylalanine or tryptophan. The D gene is left open where the match is weak.

v_gene | d_gene | CDR3aa
TRBV5-5 | . | ASSLYSGRDTQY
TRBV2 | . | ASSERLVSRQGNQPQH
TRBV2 | . | ASSEAPGPQH
TRBV6-2/TRBV6-3 | TRBD1 | ASSDSGTAQDEQF
TRBV15 | TRBD1 | ATSSTTGRYEKLF
TRBV3-1 | . | ASSRHQETQY
TRBV10-3 | TRBD1 | AIRDRDRGRITEAF
TRBV7-9 | . | ASSFGFSGYT
TRBV20-1 | . | SASRLGLGTEAF
TRBV15 | TRBD2 | ANSGLVFLRSISTDTQY
TRBV6-1 | . | ASRVLNTEAF
TRBV24-1 | . | ATRDKLDTQY